This T cell receptor beta chain was profiled in a study of cytomegalovirus exposure and HLA in healthy donors. Looking at the study overall: Early released data had tens of millions of unique TCRs, all coming from HLA-typed donors. Of the donors genotyped, approximately 410 in all, about 82% fell in the Caucasian-associated ancestry cluster.

A word on this clone: Its antigen is still unknown.

Points from the study as a whole: Later genetic work tied a missense DCLRE1C variant to beta-chain V and J trimming. Presence/absence analysis assumed near-uniform sequencing depth across donors.

CDR3 length equals 14 residues. V dropped 3 bases and J dropped 7 bases, with 16 bases sitting between them. Germline V gives CDR1 SGHRS, CDR2 YFSETQ. The study ran its PCR with 60 Vbeta and 13 Jbeta primers. TCRdb's copy holds only in-frame clones and misses some; the assay was immunoSEQ multiplex PCR. The sample yields under 200,000 clones, around 82% seen once. The sequenced sample consisted of PBMCs. The receptor comes from a man in his sixties in good health and CMV-seronegative. The chain links TRBV5-1 to TRBJ1-2, with D possibly TRBD1 on 6 matching bases. CDR3 residues: CASSSDRYDGGYTF. The CDR3 DNA reads as TGCGCCAGCAGCTCGGACAGATATGATGGTGGCTACACCTTC.